Below are 20 T cell receptor beta chains sequenced from a single sample in a study of long-term antiretroviral therapy in people with HIV (dated by TCRdb to 2022 to 2024). The immunoSEQ hsTCRB v3.0 assay was used at survey level resolution to sequence the TRB variable region. In TCRdb, the immuneACCESS table is reduced to in-frame sequences with V and J assigned. These tables do not hold every clone; where another copy was compared, an unresolved V gene accounts for under half, and the others remain unexplained. The sample profile shows a few thousand clones; more than 70% of them were found once. The ten largest clones add up to approximately 6.1% of the sample. The sample in question was unsorted PBMCs, obtained 1.3 years after starting antiretroviral therapy. The receptors were sampled from a woman aged 45-59 years with HIV.

The chain couples TRBV2 to TRBJ1-1; D unresolved. V was pared by 8 bases and J by 0 bases, with 10 bases between. Germline values: CDR1 SNHLY, CDR2 FYNNEI. The CDR3 runs to 13 residues. CDR3 bases: TGTGCCAGCGGGATCGGTATGAACACTGAAGCTTTCTTT. This sequence encodes CASGIGMNTEAFF.

V is TRBV28 and J is TRBJ2-7; TRBD1 matches at 8 bases. The junction had 3 bases not matched to a gene; V was cut back by 8 bases and J by 3 bases. The CDR3 has 12 amino acids. CDR1 MDHEN and CDR2 SYDVKM come from the germline V gene. The CDR3 DNA follows: TGTGCCAGCGGGACAGGAGACTACGAGCAGTACTTC. Protein sequence: CASGTGDYEQYF.

The J gene is TRBJ2-7, the V gene TRBV14, with D perhaps given as TRBD1 or TRBD2 (5 bases each). Germline V gene lookup returns CDR1 SGHDN and CDR2 FVKESK. The CDR3 covers 15 residues. V gave up 4 bases and J gave up 5 bases, with 18 bases separating them. CDR3 sequence (DNA): TGTGCCAGCAGCCCTTGGGACGGTCTGAGGCACGAGCAGTACGTC. It yields the protein CASSPWDGLRHEQYV.

This clone has more than one count but fewer than ten. The J gene is TRBJ2-7, the V gene TRBV6-6; D unresolved. This CDR3 spans 12 amino acids. CDR1 and CDR2 from the germline V gene are MNHNY and SVGAGI (reference sequence). V lost 4 bases and J 7 bases, leaving 11 bases between the germline ends. The CDR3 here is CASSSFVGEQYF. For the CDR3, the DNA is TGTGCCAGCAGTTCCTTCGTGGGTGAGCAGTACTTC.

The rearrangement joins TRBV6-5 to TRBJ1-1; no firm D call. This CDR3 has 15 amino acids. CDR1 and CDR2 (germline): MNHEY, SVGAGI. V shed 7 bases and J shed 9 bases, with 24 bases lying between them. Here the CDR3 DNA reads TGTGCCAGCACCACCCTCGCGGCCGCGACTGTCCAAGCTTTCTTT. This sequence encodes CASTTLAAATVQAFF.

This chain links TRBV19 with TRBJ1-4; no reliable D call. Trimming took off 4 bases at V and 5 bases at J, with 14 bases between the two ends. CDR3 length: 15 amino acids. CDR1 is LNHDA and CDR2 is SQIVND in the germline V gene (reference sequence). CDR3 bases: TGTGCCAGTAGTAGCTACTCAACCCCAAATGAAAAACTGTTTTTT. It translates to CASSSYSTPNEKLFF.

V and J are TRBV19 and TRBJ2-5, with D perhaps TRBD1 or TRBD2 (5 bases each). The CDR3 has 13 amino acids. Germline V CDR1 and CDR2: LNHDA, SQIVND (reference sequence). The V and J ends lost 6 bases and 5 bases respectively, with 13 bases between them. CDR3 region: CASSRDRLETQYF. CDR3 nucleotide sequence: TGTGCCAGTAGCAGGGACCGCCTGGAGACCCAGTACTTC.

The chain employs TRBV5-4 and TRBJ2-5, with TRBD2 identical over 7 bases. The DNA matches TRBJ2-7 better at its end, which makes the J call doubtful. Germline CDR1 reads SGHNT; CDR2 reads YYREEE (reference sequence). The length of the CDR3 is 14 residues. CDR3 DNA: TGTGCCAGCAGCACGGGGAGGGAGAACTACGAGCAGTACTTC. Amino acid sequence: CASSTGRENYEQYF.

The chain couples TRBV10-3 to TRBJ2-6; 7 bases fit TRBD2. The CDR3 is 16 residues long. J gave up 0 bases and V 8 bases, and 7 bases lay outside the gene matches. CDR1 and CDR2 from the germline V gene are ENHRY and SYGVKD. The CDR3 spells CAIGTAGPSGANVLTF. The CDR3 DNA reads as TGTGCCATCGGCACAGCGGGGCCCTCTGGGGCCAACGTCCTGACTTTC.

This clone has more than one count but fewer than ten. The chain has TRBV4-1 and TRBJ2-2, with TRBD2 matching 8 bases. Looked up from germline, CDR1 is MGHRA and CDR2 is YSYEKL. V was clipped by 4 bases and J by 8 bases; unmatched bases: 12. The CDR3 loop spans 16 amino acids. The CDR3 loop is CASSPTPGLGVGELFF. Here the CDR3 DNA reads TGCGCCAGCAGCCCAACTCCGGGACTAGGGGTGGGGGAGCTGTTTTTT.

This chain joins TRBV5-6 and TRBJ2-7, with D possibly matching TRBD1 (6 bases). V was cut by 4 bases and J by 2 bases, with 10 bases left in between. The CDR3 length is 13 residues. In germline, CDR1 is SGHDT, CDR2 YYEEEE. CDR3 nucleotides: TGTGCCAGCAGCACCGACAGGACCTACGAGCAGTACGTC. Amino acids: CASSTDRTYEQYV.

The chain recombines TRBV27 with TRBJ1-6, with 7 bases that match TRBD1. The trim removed 5 bases at V and 9 bases at J, leaving 7 bases unmatched. This CDR3 is 14 amino acids long. In germline, CDR1 is MNHEY, CDR2 SMNVEV (reference sequence). The CDR3, as DNA: TGTGCCAGCAGTCCGACAGGGACCGGTTCACCCCTCCACTTT. Protein: CASSPTGTGSPLHF.

This sequence joins TRBV27 and TRBJ2-2; D gene unclear. V was shortened by 6 bases and J by 6 bases, with 14 bases between the two germline ends. The CDR3 has 14 residues. Germline CDR1 and CDR2: MNHEY and SMNVEV (reference sequence). This CDR3 reads CASRPPGPSGELFF. CDR3 nucleotide sequence: TGTGCCAGCAGACCCCCCGGGCCCTCCGGGGAGCTGTTTTTT.

This clone was recorded a few times. CDR3 sequence reads: CASSYSRGEQYF. The CDR3 nucleotides are TGTGCCAGCAGTTACTCGAGAGGTGAGCAGTACTTC. The chain links TRBV6-5 to TRBJ2-7; D is unclear. The V and J ends lost 0 bases and 7 bases respectively, with 7 bases between them. Germline loops: CDR1 MNHEY, CDR2 SVGAGI. The CDR3 is made up of 12 amino acids.

This CDR3 is CASSRGTGAGNTIYF. CDR3 DNA: TGTGCCAGCAGCCGCGGGACAGGGGCTGGAAACACCATATATTTT. The chain carries TRBV7-3 and TRBJ1-3; TRBD1 agrees at 10 bases. V shed 5 bases and J 2 bases; nucleotides not matched to a gene: 3. CDR1 and CDR2 (germline): SGHTA, FQGTGA. The CDR3 runs 15 residues.

The chain is built from TRBV7-2 and TRBJ2-7; a weak D match, TRBD2 (6 bases). The CDR3 runs 15 residues. V dropped 1 base and J dropped 3 bases, with 13 bases sitting between them. Looked up from germline, CDR1 is SGHTA and CDR2 is FQGNSA. For the CDR3, the DNA is TGTGCCAGCAGCTTAGGGGGCGGGACCCTCTACGAGCAGTACGTC. This codes for CASSLGGGTLYEQYV.

This clone rates as large. This chain uses TRBV27 with TRBJ1-2, with D hard to call. Trimming took 4 bases from V and 7 from J, leaving 13 bases between them. This CDR3 comprises 13 residues. The germline V gene encodes CDR1 MNHEY and CDR2 SMNVEV (reference sequence). Here the CDR3 reads CASSSTLAGGYTF. Written as DNA, the CDR3 is TGTGCCAGCAGTTCGACACTGGCAGGTGGCTACACCTTC.

This chain joins TRBV19 and TRBJ2-1, with TRBD1 identical over 7 bases. The V gene end was trimmed by 8 bases and the J gene end by 4 bases; junction bases not matched to a gene: 8. This CDR3 is built from 14 residues. The germline V gene has CDR1 LNHDA and CDR2 SQIVND (reference sequence). CDR3 in amino acids: CASSGTAIYNEQFF. The CDR3 DNA sequence: TGTGCCAGTTCCGGGACAGCAATTTACAATGAGCAGTTCTTC.

This clone was recorded once. V and J are TRBV10-3 and TRBJ1-2; 9 bases fit TRBD1. This CDR3 comprises 13 residues. V shed 7 bases, J shed 4 bases, and the junction held 4 bases outside the gene matches. Germline V gene lookup returns CDR1 ENHRY and CDR2 SYGVKD. The CDR3 coding sequence is TGTGCCATCATGGGACAGGGAGCCTATGGCTACACCTTC. Translating it yields CAIMGQGAYGYTF.

This chain uses TRBV30 with TRBJ1-1, with D possibly TRBD1 on 6 matching bases. V shed 8 bases and J shed 5 bases, with 15 bases lying between them. The CDR3 totals 12 residues. Per the germline V gene, CDR1 is GTSNPN and CDR2 is SVGIG (reference sequence). CDR3 bases: TGTGCCGGGGGGGCGACAGTTACTGAAGCTTTCTTT. Its protein product is CAGGATVTEAFF.